This TCR beta chain came from a study of cytomegalovirus exposure and HLA in healthy donors (dated by TCRdb to about 2017). Study-level background: According to a later analysis, one platform produced both the 120 validation repertoires and the 670 or so repertoires of the first cohort. The study aimed to test whether signatures of past pathogen exposure could be identified by cataloging public T cell receptors. Besides the first cohort of under 700 subjects, a separate validation cohort made up of roughly 120 different subjects was used. The study combined high-throughput TCR immunosequencing, statistical association of individual TCRs with disease status, and machine learning to predict cytomegalovirus infection status. The study at large found these results: The study listed 164 TCR beta chains as associated with cytomegalovirus. While some public TCRs were present in many individuals, most TCR sequences turned up only very rarely across donors. According to the authors, the approach could potentially be generalized to other disease states and immunological phenotypes. The classifier was reported to diagnose cytomegalovirus status with high specificity and sensitivity in both the original cohort and the validation cohort. A later analysis found that TCRs clustered in the first cohort also tended to co-occur in the roughly 120 validation repertoires, with 94% of cluster scores above 0. In vitro tests confirmed that a few of the cytomegalovirus-associated TCR beta chains recognize cytomegalovirus antigens. All 120 or so repertoires were used to score co-occurrence in the validation cohort in a later analysis, because that analysis had no HLA typing for the cohort.

The method was the immunoSEQ multiplex PCR assay. Processing in the source paper ran as follows. To diagnose cytomegalovirus status from the catalog of TCR beta chain sequences, a statistical classification framework was built. TCRdb took over this immuneACCESS table, retaining in-frame rearrangements with V and J assigned. Such tables are incomplete; in checked studies, under half of the missing clones stem from an unresolved V gene, and the remainder is unexplained. The DNA gave D and trimming, while V, J and clone size come from that table. Across this sample there are under 250,000 clones, with around four fifths seen only once. The ten largest make up 4.5% to 6% of the sample. Remarks on this clone: Its antigen has not been determined. Within one base of it there is no much larger clone, and no base qualities were kept.

The donors belonged to the validation cohort of approximately 130 subjects, which was separate from the 666-subject first cohort. The germline ends are 15 bases apart after V is trimmed by 4 bases and J by 1 base. The CDR3 runs 16 residues from the cysteine to the phenylalanine. CDR3 DNA is the only sequence kept; it has 48 bases, read in frame from the first base. Based on the germline V gene, the CDR1 and CDR2 sequences are SGDLS and YYNGEE. The sequenced sample consisted of PBMCs. This receptor was obtained from a young woman in good health and CMV-seronegative. Here the chain combines TRBV9 and TRBJ2-1; the D gene is perhaps TRBD1 or TRBD2, as each covers 6 bases. The sequence in DNA is TGTGCCAGCAGCCCAGAGGGGGGCCTATCCTACAATGAGCAGTTCTTC. The translation is CASSPEGGLSYNEQFF. Supplemented by the reference TRBV9 and TRBJ2-1 proteins around the CDR3, the complete variable domain is DSGVTQTPKHLITATGQRVTLRCSPRSGDLSVYWYQQSLDQGLQFLIQYYNGEERAKGNILERFSAQQFPDLHSELNLSSLELGDSALYFCASSPEGGLSYNEQFFGPGTRLTVL.